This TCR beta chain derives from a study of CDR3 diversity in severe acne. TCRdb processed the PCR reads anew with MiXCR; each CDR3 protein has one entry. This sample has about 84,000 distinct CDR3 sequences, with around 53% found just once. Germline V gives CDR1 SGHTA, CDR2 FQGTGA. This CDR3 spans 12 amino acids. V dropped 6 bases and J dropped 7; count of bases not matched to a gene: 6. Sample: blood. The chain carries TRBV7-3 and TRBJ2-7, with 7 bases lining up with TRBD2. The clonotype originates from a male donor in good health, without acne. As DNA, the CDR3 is TGTGCCAGCAGGAGGAGCGGGAATGAGCAGTACTTC. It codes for CASRRSGNEQYF. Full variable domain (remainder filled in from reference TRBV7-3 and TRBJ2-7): GAGVSQTPSNKVTEKGKYVELRCDPISGHTALYWYRQSLGQGPEFLIYFQGTGAADDSGLPNDRFFAVRPEGSVSTLKIQRTERGDSAVYLCASRRSGNEQYFGPGTRLTVT.